This is a list of T cell receptor beta chains from one sample in a study of blood T cell repertoires in COVID-19. This table comes from immunoSEQ multiplex PCR, and its TCRdb copy is limited to in-frame clones, with some not included. The table records roughly 210,000 clones, about 85% of them present only once. The specimen was peripheral blood. The receptors originated from a woman of 80 years or more with COVID-19, enrolled during active disease. Each CDR3 is given with its conserved first and last residue. Fields, in order: V gene, CDR3 length, clone size, J gene, D gene, CDR3 protein, CDR3 DNA. D genes are given only for firm matches. Clone size, where shown, is once, few, many, or a class for clones that have expanded.

V: TRBV16; length: 17; size: -; J: TRBJ2-1; D: -; CDR3: CASSPLGSALLYNEQFF; DNA: TGTGCCAGCAGCCCCCTCGGGAGCGCACTTTTATACAATGAGCAGTTCTTC
V: TRBV6-1; length: 13; size: -; J: TRBJ1-5; D: -; CDR3: CASSEAPGQPQHF; DNA: TGTGCCAGCAGTGAAGCGCCAGGACAGCCCCAGCATTTT
V: TRBV7-3; length: 13; size: few; J: TRBJ1-5; D: TRBD1; CDR3: CASSIDREQPQHF; DNA: TGTGCCAGCAGCATTGACAGGGAACAGCCCCAGCATTTT
V: TRBV12-3/TRBV12-4; length: 13; size: -; J: TRBJ1-5; D: -; CDR3: CASNPFPEQPQHF; DNA: TGTGCCAGCAATCCCTTCCCGGAGCAGCCCCAGCATTTT
V: TRBV24-1; length: 15; size: -; J: TRBJ2-4; D: TRBD2; CDR3: CATSDSRGGGDIQYF; DNA: TGTGCCACCAGTGATTCTCGCGGGGGAGGGGACATTCAGTACTTC
V: TRBV11-2; length: 12; size: few; J: TRBJ1-1; D: -; CDR3: CASSLYDRYAFF; DNA: TGTGCCAGCAGCTTGTATGACAGGTATGCTTTCTTT
V: TRBV18; length: 13; size: -; J: TRBJ1-1; D: -; CDR3: CASSPEIRGEAFF; DNA: TGTGCCAGCTCACCCGAAATACGGGGTGAAGCTTTCTTT
V: TRBV3-1/TRBV3-2; length: 15; size: once; J: TRBJ2-1; D: TRBD2; CDR3: CASSPLAGGNNEQFF; DNA: TGTGCCAGCAGCCCCCTCGCGGGGGGGAACAATGAGCAGTTCTTC
V: TRBV6-4; length: 14; size: -; J: TRBJ2-2; D: -; CDR3: CASSAQTGTGELFF; DNA: TGTGCCAGCAGTGCCCAAACAGGGACCGGGGAGCTGTTTTTT
V: TRBV5-1; length: 14; size: -; J: TRBJ2-5; D: TRBD1; CDR3: CASSKGTVQETQYF; DNA: TGCGCCAGCAGCAAAGGGACAGTTCAAGAGACCCAGTACTTC
V: TRBV19; length: 11; size: -; J: TRBJ2-2; D: -; CDR3: CASRETGELFF; DNA: TGTGCCAGCCGCGAGACCGGGGAGCTGTTTTTT
V: TRBV7-2; length: 15; size: -; J: TRBJ1-1; D: -; CDR3: CASSLAGGMDTEAFF; DNA: TGTGCCAGCAGCTTAGCAGGGGGTATGGACACTGAAGCTTTCTTT
V: TRBV27; length: 21; size: -; J: TRBJ2-2; D: TRBD2; CDR3: CASSPRTSGGAPTTYTGELFF; DNA: TGTGCCAGCAGTCCGCGGACTAGCGGGGGGGCTCCTACAACTTACACCGGGGAGCTGTTTTTT
V: TRBV4-2; length: 17; size: -; J: TRBJ2-5; D: -; CDR3: CASSQGRASDMVETQYF; DNA: TGTGCCAGCAGCCAGGGGCGGGCTAGCGATATGGTAGAGACCCAGTACTTC
V: TRBV25-1; length: 15; size: -; J: TRBJ1-1; D: TRBD1; CDR3: CASSELDRENTEAFF; DNA: TGTGCCAGCAGTGAATTGGACAGGGAGAACACTGAAGCTTTCTTT
V: TRBV9; length: 16; size: -; J: TRBJ2-3; D: TRBD2; CDR3: CASSALAGSPTDTQYF; DNA: TGTGCCAGCAGCGCACTAGCGGGTTCCCCCACAGATACGCAGTATTTT
V: TRBV28; length: 14; size: -; J: TRBJ1-1; D: -; CDR3: CASRSGARGTEAFF; DNA: TGTGCCAGCAGATCAGGGGCGAGAGGCACTGAAGCTTTCTTT
V: TRBV19; length: 17; size: few; J: TRBJ2-1; D: TRBD1; CDR3: CASSGQGSVGNYNEQFF; DNA: TGTGCCAGTAGTGGACAGGGGAGTGTGGGGAATTACAATGAGCAGTTCTTC
V: TRBV11-3; length: 15; size: -; J: TRBJ2-2; D: -; CDR3: CASSFDGTNTGELFF; DNA: TGTGCCAGCAGCTTCGACGGGACGAACACCGGGGAGCTGTTTTTT
V: TRBV3-1/TRBV3-2; length: 15; size: -; J: TRBJ2-5; D: TRBD2; CDR3: CASSASGGPQETQYF; DNA: TGTGCCAGCAGTGCTAGCGGGGGGCCCCAAGAGACCCAGTACTTC
V: TRBV11-1; length: 13; size: once; J: TRBJ2-7; D: -; CDR3: CASSPTVSYEQYF; DNA: TGTGCCAGCAGCCCGACAGTCTCCTACGAGCAGTACTTC
V: TRBV20-1; length: 14; size: -; J: TRBJ1-1; D: -; CDR3: CSASQQKMNTEAFF; DNA: TGCAGTGCTAGTCAACAGAAAATGAACACTGAAGCTTTCTTT
V: TRBV5-4; length: 14; size: -; J: TRBJ2-7; D: TRBD1; CDR3: CASSLELTGHEQYF; DNA: TGTGCCAGCAGCCTTGAACTGACAGGGCACGAGCAGTACTTC
V: TRBV28; length: 14; size: -; J: TRBJ1-5; D: -; CDR3: CASSPTAGLGAQHF; DNA: TGTGCCAGCAGTCCCACAGCAGGCCTAGGGGCCCAGCATTTT
V: TRBV11-2; length: 15; size: -; J: TRBJ1-1; D: -; CDR3: CASSPPSHMNTEAFF; DNA: TGTGCCAGCAGCCCCCCCTCACATATGAACACTGAAGCTTTCTTT
V: TRBV29-1; length: 14; size: -; J: TRBJ1-2; D: -; CDR3: CSVVYAGRGYGYTF; DNA: TGCAGCGTTGTTTATGCAGGGAGGGGATATGGCTACACCTTC
V: TRBV11-2; length: 16; size: -; J: TRBJ1-2; D: -; CDR3: CASSLSDGRVNYGYTF; DNA: TGTGCCAGCAGCTTAAGTGATGGGCGAGTTAACTATGGCTACACCTTC
V: TRBV6-5; length: 15; size: -; J: TRBJ2-2; D: TRBD1; CDR3: CASSQDRGSNRELFF; DNA: TGTGCCAGCAGCCAGGACAGGGGCAGCAACAGGGAGCTGTTTTTT
V: TRBV19; length: 16; size: -; J: TRBJ2-5; D: TRBD1; CDR3: CASSIYRGSYQETQYF; DNA: TGTGCCAGTAGTATTTACAGGGGAAGTTATCAAGAGACCCAGTACTTC
V: TRBV11-1; length: 13; size: -; J: TRBJ2-2; D: -; CDR3: CASSLGRAWELFF; DNA: TGTGCCAGCAGCTTAGGGAGGGCGTGGGAGCTGTTTTTT
V: TRBV11-2; length: 16; size: -; J: TRBJ1-4; D: -; CDR3: CASSLNGVTLGEKLFF; DNA: TGTGCCAGCAGCTTAAACGGGGTAACCCTAGGGGAAAAACTGTTTTTT
V: TRBV6-4; length: 16; size: -; J: TRBJ1-1; D: TRBD1; CDR3: CASKQDGGQARETAFF; DNA: TGTGCCAGCAAGCAGGATGGGGGACAGGCTCGGGAAACAGCTTTCTTT
V: TRBV27; length: 17; size: -; J: TRBJ1-1; D: -; CDR3: CASSLSMLGGHRTEAFF; DNA: TGTGCCAGCAGTTTATCGATGCTTGGAGGGCACAGGACTGAAGCTTTCTTT
V: TRBV6-2/TRBV6-3; length: 13; size: -; J: TRBJ1-1; D: -; CDR3: CASSDPGQYEAFF; DNA: TGTGCCAGCAGTGACCCGGGACAATATGAAGCTTTCTTT
V: TRBV3-1/TRBV3-2; length: 15; size: -; J: TRBJ1-5; D: -; CDR3: CASSQVQGSNQPQHF; DNA: TGTGCCAGCAGCCAAGTACAGGGAAGCAATCAGCCCCAGCATTTT
V: TRBV3-1/TRBV3-2; length: 15; size: -; J: TRBJ1-3; D: -; CDR3: CASSQGSGVGNTIYF; DNA: TGTGCCAGCAGCCAAGGTTCCGGGGTTGGAAACACCATATATTTT
V: TRBV4-1; length: 15; size: -; J: TRBJ2-7; D: TRBD2; CDR3: CASSQETSVPYEQYF; DNA: TGCGCCAGCAGCCAAGAAACTAGCGTCCCCTACGAGCAGTACTTC
V: TRBV6-5; length: 14; size: -; J: TRBJ1-3; D: -; CDR3: CASISGGVGNTIYF; DNA: TGTGCCAGCATTAGCGGGGGCGTGGGGAACACCATATATTTT
V: TRBV6-2/TRBV6-3; length: 18; size: -; J: TRBJ1-2; D: TRBD1; CDR3: CASSSQTGTGKKVNGYTF; DNA: TGTGCCAGCAGTTCCCAGACCGGGACAGGGAAAAAGGTGAACGGCTACACCTTC
V: TRBV5-6; length: 15; size: -; J: TRBJ2-7; D: TRBD1; CDR3: CASSGTGQGTYEQYF; DNA: TGTGCCAGCAGCGGGACGGGACAGGGTACCTACGAGCAGTACTTC
V: TRBV30; length: 14; size: -; J: TRBJ1-2; D: -; CDR3: CAWSVGVGSDGYTF; DNA: TGTGCCTGGAGTGTAGGAGTCGGCAGCGATGGCTACACCTTC
V: TRBV28; length: 14; size: -; J: TRBJ1-5; D: -; CDR3: CASRTSLRGQPQHF; DNA: TGTGCCAGCAGAACCTCCCTCAGAGGTCAGCCCCAGCATTTT
V: TRBV5-1; length: 15; size: few; J: TRBJ2-7; D: TRBD1; CDR3: CASSLIPGQAYEQYF; DNA: TGCGCCAGCAGCTTAATACCCGGACAGGCCTACGAGCAGTACTTC
V: TRBV7-9; length: 15; size: -; J: TRBJ2-1; D: -; CDR3: CASSFGGGPSNEQFF; DNA: TGTGCCAGCAGCTTTGGTGGGGGCCCGTCCAATGAGCAGTTCTTC
V: TRBV12-3/TRBV12-4; length: 13; size: -; J: TRBJ2-2; D: -; CDR3: CASSYHYTGELFF; DNA: TGTGCCAGCAGTTACCACTACACCGGGGAGCTGTTTTTT
V: TRBV9; length: 17; size: -; J: TRBJ1-3; D: -; CDR3: CASSVGIGRDSGNTIYF; DNA: TGTGCCAGCAGCGTAGGGATAGGGAGGGATTCTGGAAACACCATATATTTT
V: TRBV7-3; length: 15; size: -; J: TRBJ2-2; D: TRBD1; CDR3: CASSSGQGASGELFF; DNA: TGTGCCAGCAGCTCGGGACAGGGGGCGAGCGGGGAGCTGTTTTTT
V: TRBV18; length: 16; size: -; J: TRBJ2-7; D: TRBD1; CDR3: CASSPQTGGGSYEQYF; DNA: TGTGCCAGCTCACCCCAAACAGGGGGCGGTTCCTACGAGCAGTACTTC
V: TRBV7-9; length: 14; size: -; J: TRBJ1-2; D: TRBD1; CDR3: CASSPGQVMSGYTF; DNA: TGTGCCAGCAGCCCGGGACAGGTTATGAGTGGCTACACCTTC
V: TRBV4-1; length: 17; size: once; J: TRBJ1-4; D: TRBD1; CDR3: CASSQGSRGLTNEKLFF; DNA: TGCGCCAGCAGCCAAGGGAGTAGGGGGCTTACTAATGAAAAACTGTTTTTT
V: TRBV3-1/TRBV3-2; length: 15; size: -; J: TRBJ2-3; D: TRBD2; CDR3: CASSRTSGGTDTQYF; DNA: TGTGCCAGCAGCCGGACTAGCGGGGGCACAGATACGCAGTATTTT